These 3 T cell receptor beta chains originate from one sample sequenced in a study of somatic mutations in cytotoxic T cells in rheumatoid arthritis. Assay used: immunoSEQ multiplex PCR; TCRdb lists only in-frame clones, some missing. The table records around 23,000 clones, roughly 80% of them present only once. Sequences were obtained from CD8+ T cells sorted from blood. Every receptor here comes from an adult with rheumatoid arthritis.

This chain uses TRBV4-1 with TRBJ1-6, with TRBD1 matching over 9 bases. This CDR3 has 16 amino acids. V shed 3 bases and J 8 bases; nucleotides not matched to a gene: 8. Germline CDR1 and CDR2: MGHRA and YSYEKL. The CDR3 nucleotides read TGCGCCAGCAGCCATACAGGGGGCGCTTTGCATTCACCCCTCCACTTT. Its translation is CASSHTGGALHSPLHF.

The chain joins TRBV27 to TRBJ2-1; 7 nucleotides align to TRBD1. CDR1 is MNHEY and CDR2 is SMNVEV in the germline V gene (reference sequence). CDR3 size: 15 residues. V was clipped by 6 bases and J by 0 bases; unmatched bases: 5. The CDR3 here is CASRLQGLSYNEQFF. The CDR3 DNA is TGTGCCAGCAGGCTACAGGGGCTCTCCTACAATGAGCAGTTCTTC.

The V gene is TRBV7-9, the J gene TRBJ2-5; D not certain. Germline CDR1 is SEHNR and CDR2 is FQNEAQ (reference sequence). This CDR3 contains 12 residues. Between the trimmed V and J ends, which lost 3 bases and 4 bases, there was a span of 6 bases. The CDR3: CASSFELETQYF. CDR3 in DNA: TGTGCCAGCAGCTTTGAACTAGAGACCCAGTACTTC.